The source of this T cell receptor (beta chain) is a study of blood T cell repertoires in COVID-19. Study in general: COVID-19 samples, acute and convalescent, were from the United States, Italy and Spain. Nucleic acid was either cDNA or gDNA, and it came from T cells, B-cell-depleted T cells, or PBMCs.

Per the authors' pipeline: Amplification of reference gene primers was used by the study to estimate nucleated cell counts. Repertoires were generated with immunoSEQ multiplex PCR, while TCRdb's copy carries only in-frame clones and drops some. V and J calls and clone size are given by that table; D and trimming were obtained from the DNA. The sample holds about 200,000 clones, roughly 90% seen once. After removal of 1 base from V and 2 bases from J, the junction contained 3 bases not matched to a gene. From germline, CDR1 is ENHRY and CDR2 SYGVKD. The length of the CDR3 is 16 residues. Sequenced input: peripheral blood. This chain connects TRBV10-3 to TRBJ2-1; 9 nucleotides match TRBD2. The TCR comes from a young man with active or convalescent COVID-19. The CDR3 loop is CAISEYSGRTYNEQFF. In nucleotides, the CDR3 is TGTGCCATCAGTGAGTATAGCGGGAGAACCTACAATGAGCAGTTCTTC.